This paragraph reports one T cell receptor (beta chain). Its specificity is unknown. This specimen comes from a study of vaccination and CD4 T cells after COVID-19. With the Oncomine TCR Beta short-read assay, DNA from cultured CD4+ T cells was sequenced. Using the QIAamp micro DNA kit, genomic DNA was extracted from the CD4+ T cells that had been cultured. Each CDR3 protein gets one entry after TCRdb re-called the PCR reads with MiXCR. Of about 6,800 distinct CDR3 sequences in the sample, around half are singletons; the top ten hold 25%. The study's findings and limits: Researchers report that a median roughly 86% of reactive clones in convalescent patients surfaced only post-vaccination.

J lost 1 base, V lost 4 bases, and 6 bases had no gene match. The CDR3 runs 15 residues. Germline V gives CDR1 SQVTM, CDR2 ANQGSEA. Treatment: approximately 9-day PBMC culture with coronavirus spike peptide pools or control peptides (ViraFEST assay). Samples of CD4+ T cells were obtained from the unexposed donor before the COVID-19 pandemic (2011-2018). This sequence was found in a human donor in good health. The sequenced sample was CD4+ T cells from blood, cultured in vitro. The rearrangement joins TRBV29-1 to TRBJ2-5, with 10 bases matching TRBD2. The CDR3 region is CSVGVAGGPQETQYF. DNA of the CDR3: TGCAGCGTTGGGGTAGCGGGGGGTCCCCAAGAGACCCAGTACTTC.